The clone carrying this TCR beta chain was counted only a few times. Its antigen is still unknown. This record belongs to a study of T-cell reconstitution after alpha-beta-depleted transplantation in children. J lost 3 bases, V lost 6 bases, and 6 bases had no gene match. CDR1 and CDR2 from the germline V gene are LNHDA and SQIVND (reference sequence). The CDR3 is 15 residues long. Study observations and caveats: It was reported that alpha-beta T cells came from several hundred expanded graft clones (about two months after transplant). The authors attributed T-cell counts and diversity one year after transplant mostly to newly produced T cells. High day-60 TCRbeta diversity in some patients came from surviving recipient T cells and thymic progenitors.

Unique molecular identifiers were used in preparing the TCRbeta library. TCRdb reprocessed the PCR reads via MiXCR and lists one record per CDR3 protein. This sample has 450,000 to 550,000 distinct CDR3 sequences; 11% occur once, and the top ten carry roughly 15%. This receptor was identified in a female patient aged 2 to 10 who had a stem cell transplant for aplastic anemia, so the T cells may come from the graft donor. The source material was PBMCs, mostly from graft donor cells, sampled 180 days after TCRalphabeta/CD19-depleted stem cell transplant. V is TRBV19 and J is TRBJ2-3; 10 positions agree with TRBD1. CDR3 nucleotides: TGTGCCAGTAGCAAGACAGGGGGCGCAACAGATACGCAGTATTTT. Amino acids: CASSKTGGATDTQYF.